A selection of T cell receptor beta chains follows, all from one sample in a study of blood T cell repertoires in COVID-19. The method was immunoSEQ multiplex PCR; TCRdb's version includes in-frame clones alone and lacks a portion of them. The sample lists 85,000 to 110,000 clones, about 80% seen once, with 10% to 15% in the top ten. Sequencing was carried out using peripheral blood. The receptors here all came from a human donor in a cohort sampled during active or convalescent COVID-19. Each CDR3 is given with its conserved first and last residue. Each record gives: V gene, CDR3 protein.

V gene: TRBV18; CDR3 protein: CASSPGGGTLVTEAFF
V gene: TRBV4-2; CDR3 protein: CASSQVGLETQYF
V gene: TRBV7-9; CDR3 protein: CASLEHNYNYGYTF
V gene: TRBV5-1; CDR3 protein: CASSFTAAASTDTQYF
V gene: TRBV27; CDR3 protein: CASSPPRRTEAFF
V gene: TRBV4-2; CDR3 protein: CASSQFKGGQGSSYEQYF
V gene: TRBV4-3; CDR3 protein: CASSQEYYGTGELFF
V gene: TRBV5-6; CDR3 protein: CASSIGVGGDPGELFF
V gene: TRBV10-3; CDR3 protein: CAISDKGQGAWEQYF
V gene: TRBV6-5; CDR3 protein: CASSSGQGSNQPQHF
V gene: TRBV7-2; CDR3 protein: CASSPDNQPQHF
V gene: TRBV5-1; CDR3 protein: CASSLEGRGDTGELFF
V gene: TRBV12-3/TRBV12-4; CDR3 protein: CASSRGTGNTIYF
V gene: TRBV18; CDR3 protein: CASSPGQGTEAFF
V gene: TRBV10-3; CDR3 protein: CAISVTGGRNNEQFF
V gene: TRBV19; CDR3 protein: CASRSPDGVSPLHF
V gene: TRBV19; CDR3 protein: CASTKDRDGYGYTF
V gene: TRBV4-1; CDR3 protein: CASSQERRDEQFF
V gene: TRBV18; CDR3 protein: CASSLSTRQVAGNTIYF
V gene: TRBV6-5; CDR3 protein: CASRPGQDYNEQFF
V gene: TRBV18; CDR3 protein: CASSPDRVRDYEQYF
V gene: TRBV4-1; CDR3 protein: CASPNVWDRVQVVRFGYTF
V gene: TRBV12-3/TRBV12-4; CDR3 protein: CASGFGTEAFF
V gene: TRBV28; CDR3 protein: CASRMQTYNEQFF
V gene: TRBV6-5; CDR3 protein: CASTKGGTGSYEQYF
V gene: TRBV4-2; CDR3 protein: CASSQGTGNTGELFF
V gene: TRBV19; CDR3 protein: CASSIDWTAYGYTF
V gene: TRBV10-1; CDR3 protein: CASSESGTEAFF
V gene: TRBV6-1; CDR3 protein: CASSERQGDSYEQYF
V gene: TRBV11-2; CDR3 protein: CASSWQGAKWTEAFF
V gene: TRBV19; CDR3 protein: CASSIRGTGYYYGYTF
V gene: TRBV5-8; CDR3 protein: CASGRETIYPQHF
V gene: TRBV5-5; CDR3 protein: CASSGTTGSGNTIYF
V gene: TRBV7-9; CDR3 protein: CASSPPGLAGGHNEQFF
V gene: TRBV11-1; CDR3 protein: CASWSGLAGDEQYF
V gene: TRBV6-5; CDR3 protein: CASSRDRVEKLFF
V gene: TRBV5-4; CDR3 protein: CASSTGQVPRDTQYF
V gene: TRBV19; CDR3 protein: CASSIGGQGKETQYF
V gene: TRBV7-8; CDR3 protein: CASRAGGETQYF
V gene: TRBV19; CDR3 protein: CASNPRGRTEAFF
V gene: TRBV28; CDR3 protein: CASSFADTAYGYTF
V gene: TRBV30; CDR3 protein: CASEGRSVRETQYF
V gene: TRBV7-2; CDR3 protein: CASSFGVGTEAFF
V gene: TRBV2; CDR3 protein: CASESSGANVLTF
V gene: TRBV19; CDR3 protein: CASSIDSRGGNQPQHF
V gene: TRBV24-1; CDR3 protein: CATSAGGTGTDTQYF
V gene: TRBV6-1; CDR3 protein: CASSELSEAFF
V gene: TRBV19; CDR3 protein: CASSTLQGSGYTF
V gene: TRBV9; CDR3 protein: CASSEGLAIFKGTDTQYF
V gene: TRBV4-2; CDR3 protein: CASSQEGQPATYEQYF
V gene: TRBV18; CDR3 protein: CASSPGQGAPPQSSGYTF
V gene: TRBV21-1; CDR3 protein: CASSKDRIKPAIGHNEKLFF
V gene: TRBV6-2/TRBV6-3; CDR3 protein: CASSDGRIGTLHF
V gene: TRBV18; CDR3 protein: CASSRSRDRGVNTEAFF
V gene: TRBV29-1; CDR3 protein: CSVEQGADTEAFF
V gene: TRBV19; CDR3 protein: CASSQALYSNQPQHF
V gene: TRBV15; CDR3 protein: CATSRDLSPAGNEQFF
V gene: TRBV12-5; CDR3 protein: CASGLVGGQETQYF
V gene: TRBV7-9; CDR3 protein: CASSLVRQLHQPQHF
V gene: TRBV10-3; CDR3 protein: CAISGQGMTGELFF